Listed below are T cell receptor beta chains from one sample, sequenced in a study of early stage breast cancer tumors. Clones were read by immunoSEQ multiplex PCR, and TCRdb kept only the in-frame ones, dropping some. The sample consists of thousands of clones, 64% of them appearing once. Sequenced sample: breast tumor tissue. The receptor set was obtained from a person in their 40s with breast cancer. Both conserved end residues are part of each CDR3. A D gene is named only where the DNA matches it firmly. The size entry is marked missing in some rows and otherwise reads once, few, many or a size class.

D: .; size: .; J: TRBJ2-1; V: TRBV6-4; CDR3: CARPDNEQFF; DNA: TGTGCCAGGCCGGACAATGAGCAGTTCTTC
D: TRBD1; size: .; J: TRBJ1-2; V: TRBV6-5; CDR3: CASSFGTGNYGYTF; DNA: TGTGCCAGCAGTTTCGGGACAGGGAACTATGGCTACACCTTC
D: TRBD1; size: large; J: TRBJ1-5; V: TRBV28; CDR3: CASSLGQGAGQPQHF; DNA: TGTGCCAGCAGTCTTGGACAGGGAGCGGGTCAGCCCCAGCATTTT
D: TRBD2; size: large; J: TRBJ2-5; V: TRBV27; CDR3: CASSLAGGKQETQYF; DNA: TGTGCCAGCAGTTTAGCCGGGGGGAAACAAGAGACCCAGTACTTC
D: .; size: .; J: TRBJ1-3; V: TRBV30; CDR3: CAWSVNSPVDTIYF; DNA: TGTGCCTGGAGTGTCAACAGCCCTGTCGACACCATATATTTT
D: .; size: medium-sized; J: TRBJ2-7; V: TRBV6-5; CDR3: CASSYLDLKYF; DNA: TGTGCCAGCAGTTACCTGGACCTGAAGTACTTC
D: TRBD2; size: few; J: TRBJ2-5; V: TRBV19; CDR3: CASSPGLASETQYF; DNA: TGTGCCAGTAGTCCAGGACTAGCGAGCGAGACCCAGTACTTC
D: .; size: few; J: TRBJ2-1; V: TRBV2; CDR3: CASSRRTEQFF; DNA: TGTGCCAGCAGTCGTAGGACAGAGCAGTTCTTC
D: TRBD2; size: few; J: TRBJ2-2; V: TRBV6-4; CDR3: CASSRLAETGELFF; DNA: TGTGCCAGCAGCCGACTAGCTGAGACCGGGGAGCTGTTTTTT
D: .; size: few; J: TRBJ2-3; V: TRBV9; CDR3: CASSVVGTDTQYF; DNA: TGTGCCAGCAGCGTAGTAGGCACAGATACGCAGTATTTT
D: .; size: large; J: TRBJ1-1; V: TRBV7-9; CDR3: CASSSLTPGDRTKPEAFF; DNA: TGTGCCAGCAGCTCCCTAACCCCTGGGGACCGGACTAAACCTGAAGCTTTCTTT
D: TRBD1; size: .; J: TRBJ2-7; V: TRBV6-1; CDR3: CASSVNRGRYEQYF; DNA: TGTGCCAGCAGTGTTAACAGGGGGCGATACGAGCAGTACTTC
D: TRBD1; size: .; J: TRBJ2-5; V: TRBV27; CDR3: CASSLGTAETQYF; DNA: TGTGCCAGCAGCTTAGGGACAGCGGAGACCCAGTACTTC
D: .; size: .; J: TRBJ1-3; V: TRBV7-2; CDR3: CASSLVPGDTIYF; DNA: TGTGCCAGCAGCTTAGTCCCGGGAGACACCATATATTTT
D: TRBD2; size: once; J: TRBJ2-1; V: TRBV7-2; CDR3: CASSLPGLVGSEQFF; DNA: TGTGCCAGCAGCTTACCGGGACTAGTCGGTAGTGAGCAGTTCTTC
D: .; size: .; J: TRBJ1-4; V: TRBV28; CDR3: CASSPFLEKLFF; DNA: TGTGCCAGCAGCCCCTTCCTTGAAAAACTGTTTTTT
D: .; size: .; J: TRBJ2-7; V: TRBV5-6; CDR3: CASSFRYEQYF; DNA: TGTGCCAGCAGCTTTAGGTACGAGCAGTACTTC
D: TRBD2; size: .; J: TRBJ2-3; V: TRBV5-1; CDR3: CASSPSGSGISDTQYF; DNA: TGCGCCAGCAGCCCTTCGGGTAGCGGGATATCAGATACGCAGTATTTT
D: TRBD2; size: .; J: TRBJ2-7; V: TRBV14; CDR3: CASSQEVPSGSPLYEQYF; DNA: TGTGCCAGCAGCCAAGAAGTTCCTAGCGGGAGTCCCCTCTACGAGCAGTACTTC
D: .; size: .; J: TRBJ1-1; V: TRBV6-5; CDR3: CASSYGGTNTEAFF; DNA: TGTGCCAGCAGTTATGGGGGAACGAACACTGAAGCTTTCTTT
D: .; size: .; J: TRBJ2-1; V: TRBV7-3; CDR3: CASSMRQEDEQFF; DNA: TGTGCCAGCAGCATGCGACAGGAGGATGAGCAGTTCTTC
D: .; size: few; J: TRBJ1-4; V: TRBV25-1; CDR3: CASSEWAGGTNEKLFF; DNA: TGTGCCAGCAGTGAATGGGCCGGGGGTACTAATGAAAAACTGTTTTTT
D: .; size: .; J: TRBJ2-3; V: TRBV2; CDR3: CASSEVEDTDTQYF; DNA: TGTGCCAGCAGTGAGGTAGAAGACACAGATACGCAGTATTTT
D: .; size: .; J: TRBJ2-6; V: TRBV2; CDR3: CASRRDPNSGANVLTF; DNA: TGTGCCAGCAGAAGGGACCCCAACTCTGGGGCCAACGTCCTGACTTTC
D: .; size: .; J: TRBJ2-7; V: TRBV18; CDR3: CASSHMGRPPYEQYF; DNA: TGTGCCAGCTCACACATGGGACGCCCCCCTTACGAGCAGTACTTC
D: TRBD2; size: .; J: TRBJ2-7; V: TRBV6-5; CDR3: CASSYGTSGYEQYF; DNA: TGTGCCAGCAGTTACGGGACTAGCGGGTACGAGCAGTACTTC
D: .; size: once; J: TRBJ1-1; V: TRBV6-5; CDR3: CASRQQGPNTEAFF; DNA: TGTGCCAGCAGACAGCAGGGCCCAAACACTGAAGCTTTCTTT
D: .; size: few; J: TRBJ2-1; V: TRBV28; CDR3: CASNRYNEQFF; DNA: TGTGCCAGCAACAGGTACAATGAGCAGTTCTTC
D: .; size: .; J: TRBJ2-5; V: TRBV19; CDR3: CASSISQGREETQYF; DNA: TGTGCCAGTAGTATATCTCAGGGCAGGGAAGAGACCCAGTACTTC
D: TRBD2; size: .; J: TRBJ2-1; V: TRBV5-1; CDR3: CASSLASSGIYNEQFF; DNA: TGCGCCAGCAGCTTGGCATCTAGCGGTATCTACAATGAGCAGTTCTTC
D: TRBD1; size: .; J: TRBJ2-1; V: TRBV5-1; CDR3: CASSLTGGADNEQFF; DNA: TGCGCCAGCAGCTTAACAGGGGGCGCGGACAATGAGCAGTTCTTC
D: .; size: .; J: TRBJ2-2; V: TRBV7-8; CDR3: CASSTRLTGELFF; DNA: TGTGCCAGCAGCACCCGTCTCACCGGGGAGCTGTTTTTT
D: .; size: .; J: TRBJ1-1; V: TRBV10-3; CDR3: CATGGRSNTEAFF; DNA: TGTGCCACGGGGGGCAGATCGAACACTGAAGCTTTCTTT
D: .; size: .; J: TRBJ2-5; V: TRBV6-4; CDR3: CASLLRGGETQYF; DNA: TGTGCCAGCTTACTTAGGGGGGGAGAGACCCAGTACTTC
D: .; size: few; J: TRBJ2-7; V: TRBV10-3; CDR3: CAIQLGVTYEQYF; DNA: TGTGCCATCCAGCTGGGGGTAACCTACGAGCAGTACTTC
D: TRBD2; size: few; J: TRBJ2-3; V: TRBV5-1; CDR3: CASSLGLAGGADTQYF; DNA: TGCGCCAGCAGCTTGGGGCTAGCGGGAGGTGCAGATACGCAGTATTTT
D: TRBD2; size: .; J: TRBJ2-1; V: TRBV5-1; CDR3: CASSFGLAGVNEQFF; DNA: TGCGCCAGCAGCTTTGGCCTAGCGGGAGTGAATGAGCAGTTCTTC
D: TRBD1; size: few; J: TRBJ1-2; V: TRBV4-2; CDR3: CASSQQGVGGYTF; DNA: TGTGCCAGCAGCCAACAGGGGGTTGGTGGCTACACCTTC
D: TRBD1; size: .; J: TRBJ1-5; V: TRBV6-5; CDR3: CASRFTTGEDQPQHF; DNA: TGTGCCAGCAGATTCACTACAGGGGAGGATCAGCCCCAGCATTTT
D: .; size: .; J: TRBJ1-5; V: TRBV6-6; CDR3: CASRPVSNQPQHF; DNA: TGTGCCAGCAGGCCGGTTAGCAATCAGCCCCAGCATTTT
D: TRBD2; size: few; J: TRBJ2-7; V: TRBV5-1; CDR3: CASSNRLAGGREQYF; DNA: TGCGCCAGCAGCAACCGACTAGCGGGAGGTAGGGAGCAGTACTTC